The subject of this entry is one TCR beta chain. Its antigen is as yet unknown. This specimen comes from a study of shared clonotypes between healthy human individuals. Study context: Per-donor plates numbered three CD4 naive, three CD4 memory, two CD8 naive and one CD8 memory.

Naive-designated CD8 cells lacked CD45RO, were positively enriched for CCR7, and omitted terminally differentiated effector memory CD45RA+ cells. The CDR3 length is 14 residues. Germline CDR1 is KGHSY and CDR2 is FQNENV. V gave up 6 bases and J gave up 4 bases, with 15 bases separating them. Per the original methods: Junction-only sequences produced by ImmunoSEQ had no quality scores, so filtering differed. Data came from immunoSEQ multiplex PCR; TCRdb stores just in-frame clones and leaves some out. V and J calls and clone size are copied from that table; D and trimming were computed from the DNA. This table has about 1,900,000 clones, about 95% appearing once. Broader study findings: Rarefaction showed sorted-subset sequencing was incomplete despite large depth.

The chain has TRBV16 and TRBJ1-1, with D possibly TRBD1 on 5 matching bases. The sample comprised naive CD8+ T cells sorted from blood. The receptor's source is a man aged 18 to 29 in good health. The chain's CDR3 is CASSLQGTVTEAFF. DNA for the CDR3: TGTGCCAGCAGTCTCCAGGGCACCGTCACTGAAGCTTTCTTT.